This T cell receptor (beta chain) was found in a study of patients and donors after allogeneic stem cell transplantation. This CDR3 has 16 amino acids. The V and J ends lost 5 bases and 5 bases, in that order; junction bases with no gene match: 12. Germline V gene data show CDR1 as MGHDK and CDR2 as SYGVNS. TCRdb itself ran the RT-PCR reads through MiXCR, one entry per CDR3 protein. The sample comprises about 960,000 distinct CDR3 sequences, about 20% of which are singletons, and 5% to 6.5% rests with the top ten. The TCR comes from a human donor who was either an allogeneic HSCT recipient or a stem cell or donor lymphocyte infusion donor (not recorded which). It is not recorded whose cells these are; they may come from a transplant donor. The chain uses TRBV25-1 and TRBJ2-7; 10 nucleotides agree with TRBD1. What was sequenced was blood, either unsorted or a sorted T cell fraction (not recorded which). CDR3 protein: CASSQAPGQGSHEQYF. Written as DNA, the CDR3 is TGTGCCAGCAGTCAAGCCCCGGGACAGGGGTCCCACGAGCAGTACTTC.